This section outlines one T cell receptor beta chain sequence together with its context. The entry originates in a study of low-dose radiotherapy and immunotherapy resistance in tumors. Study-wide background: Cohort 2, a group dosed every two weeks at 1 Gy per fraction, received 13 Gy in total over 26 weeks.

Indicated time point: after trial treatment. Treatment of the sample: LDRT plus nivolumab, ipilimumab, low-dose cyclophosphamide and aspirin (RACIN trial). The patients who were eligible all carried advanced solid tumors that lacked tumor-infiltrating lymphocytes, meaning the tumors were TIL-negative. First-strand cDNA used TRAV- and TRBV-specific primers, covering alpha and beta chains. TCRs were put through approximately 20 PCR cycles of amplification with Phusion. A constant-region primer and the V-primer adapter served as the primer pair. The authors amplified isolated mRNA by in vitro transcription. In TCRdb, the reads were re-called with MiXCR into one record per CDR3 protein. This sample yields around 80,000 distinct CDR3 sequences, of which around a sixth are seen a single time; less than 1.5% belongs to the top ten. This receptor was identified in a male donor with prostate cancer. The material sequenced was PBMCs, taken after low-dose radiotherapy plus immunotherapy.

The CDR3 loop is CASSSMEGPPNQPQHF. As DNA, the CDR3 is TGTGCCAGCAGCAGCATGGAGGGTCCCCCAAATCAGCCCCAGCATTTT. The V and J genes are TRBV21-1 and TRBJ1-5. TRBV21-1 is classified as a pseudogene. The CDR3 contains 16 residues.